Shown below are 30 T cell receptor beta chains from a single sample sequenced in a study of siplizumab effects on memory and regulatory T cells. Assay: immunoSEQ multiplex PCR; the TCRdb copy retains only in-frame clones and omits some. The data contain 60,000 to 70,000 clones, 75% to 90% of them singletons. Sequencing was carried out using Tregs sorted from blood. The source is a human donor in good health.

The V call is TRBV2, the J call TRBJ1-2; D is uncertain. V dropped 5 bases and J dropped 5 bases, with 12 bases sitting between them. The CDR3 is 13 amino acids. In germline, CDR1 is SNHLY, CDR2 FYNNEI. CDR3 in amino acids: CASSPGPRYGYTF. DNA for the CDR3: TGTGCCAGCAGTCCCGGGCCTCGGTATGGCTACACCTTC.

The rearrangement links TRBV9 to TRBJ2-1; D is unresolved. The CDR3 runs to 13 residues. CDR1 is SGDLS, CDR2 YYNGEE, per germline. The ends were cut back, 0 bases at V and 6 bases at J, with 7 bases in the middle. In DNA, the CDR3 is TGTGCCAGCAGCGTAGGTCCAATCAATGAGCAGTTCTTC. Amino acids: CASSVGPINEQFF.

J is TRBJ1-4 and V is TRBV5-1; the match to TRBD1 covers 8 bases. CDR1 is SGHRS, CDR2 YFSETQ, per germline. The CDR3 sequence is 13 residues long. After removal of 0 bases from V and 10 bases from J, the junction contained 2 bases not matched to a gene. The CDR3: CASSLGTGRKLFF. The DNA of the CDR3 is TGCGCCAGCAGCTTGGGGACAGGGAGAAAACTGTTTTTT.

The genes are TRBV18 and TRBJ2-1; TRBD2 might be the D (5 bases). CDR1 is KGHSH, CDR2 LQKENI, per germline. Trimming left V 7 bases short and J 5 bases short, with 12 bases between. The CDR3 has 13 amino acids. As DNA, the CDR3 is TGTGCCAGCTTCGGCGGGCTTGACAATGAGCAGTTCTTC. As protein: CASFGGLDNEQFF.

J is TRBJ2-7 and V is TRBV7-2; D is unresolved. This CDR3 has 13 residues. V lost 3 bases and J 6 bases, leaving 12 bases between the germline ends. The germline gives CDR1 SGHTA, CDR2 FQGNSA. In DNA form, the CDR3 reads TGTGCCAGCAGCTTCCTGGAAAATAGCGAGCAGTACTTC. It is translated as CASSFLENSEQYF.

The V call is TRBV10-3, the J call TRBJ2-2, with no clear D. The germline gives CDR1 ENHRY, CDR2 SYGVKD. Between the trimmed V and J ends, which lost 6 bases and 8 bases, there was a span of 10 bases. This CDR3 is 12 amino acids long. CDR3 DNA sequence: TGTGCCATCAGGAGGCCCGCAGGGGAGCTGTTTTTT. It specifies CAIRRPAGELFF.

The CDR3 bases are TGTGCCAGCAGCTTAAAACTAGCGGGACCCACCGGGGAGCTGTTTTTT. It translates to CASSLKLAGPTGELFF. V gene TRBV7-2 combines with J gene TRBJ2-2, with TRBD2 identical over 10 bases. Trimming took 2 bases from V and 4 from J; bases not matched to a gene: 4. The CDR3 contains 16 residues. Looked up from germline, CDR1 is SGHTA and CDR2 is FQGNSA. The variable domain in full, completed from reference TRBV7-2 and TRBJ2-2, reads GAGVSQSPSNKVTEKGKDVELRCDPISGHTALYWYRQSLGQGLEFLIYFQGNSAPDKSGLPSDRFSAERTGGSVSTLTIQRTQQEDSAVYLCASSLKLAGPTGELFFGEGSRLTVL.

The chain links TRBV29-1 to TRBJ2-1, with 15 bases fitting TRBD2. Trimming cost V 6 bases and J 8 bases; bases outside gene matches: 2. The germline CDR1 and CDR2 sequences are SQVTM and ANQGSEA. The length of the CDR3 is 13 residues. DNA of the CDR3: TGCAGCGTCGGGACTAGCGGGAGGTATGAGCAGTTCTTC. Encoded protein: CSVGTSGRYEQFF.

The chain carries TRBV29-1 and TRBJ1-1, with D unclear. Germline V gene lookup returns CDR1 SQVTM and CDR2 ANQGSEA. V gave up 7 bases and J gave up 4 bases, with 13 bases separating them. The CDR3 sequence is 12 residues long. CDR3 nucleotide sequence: TGCAGCGCGCTTAACGGACGCACTGAAGCTTTCTTT. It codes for CSALNGRTEAFF.

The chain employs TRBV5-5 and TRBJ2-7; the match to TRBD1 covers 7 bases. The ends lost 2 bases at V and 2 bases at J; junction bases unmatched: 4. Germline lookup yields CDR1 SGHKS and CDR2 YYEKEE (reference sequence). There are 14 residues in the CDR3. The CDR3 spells CASSFWQGAYEQYF. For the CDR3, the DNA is TGTGCCAGCAGCTTTTGGCAGGGGGCCTACGAGCAGTACTTC.

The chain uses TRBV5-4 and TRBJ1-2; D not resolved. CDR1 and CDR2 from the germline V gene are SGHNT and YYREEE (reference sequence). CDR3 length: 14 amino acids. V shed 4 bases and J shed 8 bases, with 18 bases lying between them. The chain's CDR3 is CASSLRPPSRGYTF. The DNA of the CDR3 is TGTGCCAGCAGCCTCCGGCCTCCTTCGCGGGGCTACACCTTC.

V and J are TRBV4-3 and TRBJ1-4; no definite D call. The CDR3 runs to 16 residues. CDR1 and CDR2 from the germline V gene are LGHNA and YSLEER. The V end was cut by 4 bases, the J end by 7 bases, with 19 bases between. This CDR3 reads CASSPLGPYEGEKLFF. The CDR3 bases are TGCGCCAGCAGCCCCCTCGGGCCTTACGAGGGTGAAAAACTGTTTTTT.

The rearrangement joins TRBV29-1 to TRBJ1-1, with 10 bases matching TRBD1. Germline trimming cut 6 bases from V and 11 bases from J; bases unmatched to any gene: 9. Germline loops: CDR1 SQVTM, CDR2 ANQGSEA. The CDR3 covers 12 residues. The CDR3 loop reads CSVPKDRGAAFF. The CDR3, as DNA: TGCAGCGTCCCCAAGGACAGGGGGGCCGCTTTCTTT.

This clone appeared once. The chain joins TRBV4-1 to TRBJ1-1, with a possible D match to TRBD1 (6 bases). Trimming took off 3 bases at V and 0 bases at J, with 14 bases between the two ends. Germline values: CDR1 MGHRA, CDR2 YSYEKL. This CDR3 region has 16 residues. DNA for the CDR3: TGCGCCAGCAGCCAGGGGCCTGGACAGATGAACACTGAAGCTTTCTTT. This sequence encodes CASSQGPGQMNTEAFF.

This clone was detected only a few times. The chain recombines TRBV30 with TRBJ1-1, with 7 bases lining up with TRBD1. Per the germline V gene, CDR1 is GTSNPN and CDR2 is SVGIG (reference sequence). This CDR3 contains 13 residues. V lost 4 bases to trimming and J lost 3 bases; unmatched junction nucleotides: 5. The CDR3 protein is CAWIRGPYTEAFF. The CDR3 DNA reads TGTGCCTGGATAAGGGGGCCCTACACTGAAGCTTTCTTT.

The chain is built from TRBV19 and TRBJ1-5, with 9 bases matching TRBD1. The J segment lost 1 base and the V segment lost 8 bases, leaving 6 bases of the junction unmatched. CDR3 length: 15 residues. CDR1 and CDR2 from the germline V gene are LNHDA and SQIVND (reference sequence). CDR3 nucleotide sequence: TGTGCCAGTCAAATGGGGACAGGGAGCAATCAGCCCCAGCATTTT. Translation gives CASQMGTGSNQPQHF. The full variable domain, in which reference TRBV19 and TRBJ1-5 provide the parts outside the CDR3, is DGGITQSPKYLFRKEGQNVTLSCEQNLNHDAMYWYRQDPGQGLRLIYYSQIVNDFQKGDIAEGYSVSREKKESFPLTVTSAQKNPTAFYLCASQMGTGSNQPQHFGDGTRLSIL.

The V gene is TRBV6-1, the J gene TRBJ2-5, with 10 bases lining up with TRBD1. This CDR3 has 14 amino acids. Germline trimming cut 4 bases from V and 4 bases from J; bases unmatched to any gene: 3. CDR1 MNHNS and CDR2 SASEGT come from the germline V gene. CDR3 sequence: CASSVDRGRETQYF. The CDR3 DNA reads TGTGCCAGCAGTGTCGACAGGGGGCGAGAGACCCAGTACTTC.

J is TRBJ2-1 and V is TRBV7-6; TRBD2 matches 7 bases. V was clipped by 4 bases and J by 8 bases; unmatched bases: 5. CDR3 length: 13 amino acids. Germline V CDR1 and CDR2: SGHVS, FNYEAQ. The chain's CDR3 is CASSSRGVHEQFF. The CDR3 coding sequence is TGTGCCAGCAGCTCTCGGGGGGTTCATGAGCAGTTCTTC.

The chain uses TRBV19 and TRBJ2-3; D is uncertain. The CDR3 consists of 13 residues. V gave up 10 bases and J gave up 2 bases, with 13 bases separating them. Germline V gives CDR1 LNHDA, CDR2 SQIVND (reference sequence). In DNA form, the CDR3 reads TGTGCCACCACGAGAGAGCCCACAGATACGCAGTATTTT. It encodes CATTREPTDTQYF.

CDR3 nucleotide sequence: TGTGCCAGTAGTATGCCTTCGGACAGGAGGAGGGTGAGCAATCAGCCCCAGCATTTT. It specifies CASSMPSDRRRVSNQPQHF. V gene TRBV19 combines with J gene TRBJ1-5, with 7 bases lining up with TRBD1. From germline, CDR1 is LNHDA and CDR2 SQIVND (reference sequence). This CDR3 has 19 amino acids. The junction had 15 bases not matched to a gene; V was cut back by 3 bases and J by 1 base.

Here the CDR3 DNA reads TGTGCCAGCAGCCAGGTAATAGCCTACAATGAGCAGTTCTTC. Amino acids: CASSQVIAYNEQFF. The V gene is TRBV7-8, the J gene TRBJ2-1; D unresolved. The V end lost 5 bases, the J end lost 2 bases, and 10 bases lay between the germline ends. The CDR3 totals 14 residues. Germline CDR1 is SGHVS and CDR2 is FQNEAQ.

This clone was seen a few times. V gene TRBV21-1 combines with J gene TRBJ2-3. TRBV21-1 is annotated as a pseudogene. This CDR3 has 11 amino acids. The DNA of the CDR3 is TGTGCCAGCGCATGGAAGGTAGCGCAGTATTTT. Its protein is CASAWKVAQYF.

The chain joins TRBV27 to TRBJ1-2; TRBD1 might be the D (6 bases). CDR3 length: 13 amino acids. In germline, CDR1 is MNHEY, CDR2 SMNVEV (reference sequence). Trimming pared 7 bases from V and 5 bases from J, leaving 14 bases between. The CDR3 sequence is CASMGAGSYGYTF. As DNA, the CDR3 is TGTGCCAGCATGGGGGCAGGCTCTTATGGCTACACCTTC.

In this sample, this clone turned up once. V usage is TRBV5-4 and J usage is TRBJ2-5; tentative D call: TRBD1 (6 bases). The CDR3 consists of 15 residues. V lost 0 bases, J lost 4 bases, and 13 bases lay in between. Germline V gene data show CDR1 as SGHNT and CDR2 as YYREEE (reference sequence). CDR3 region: CASSLGGTGRETQYF. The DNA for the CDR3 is TGTGCCAGCAGCTTGGGGGGTACAGGGAGAGAGACCCAGTACTTC.

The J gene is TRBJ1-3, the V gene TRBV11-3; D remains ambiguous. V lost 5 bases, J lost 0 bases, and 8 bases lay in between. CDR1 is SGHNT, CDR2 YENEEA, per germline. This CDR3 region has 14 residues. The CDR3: CASSGVSSGNTIYF. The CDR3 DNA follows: TGTGCCAGCAGCGGGGTCAGCTCTGGAAACACCATATATTTT.

The CDR3 nucleotides read TGCAGCGTCAGGGAGAACACCGGGGAGCTGTTTTTT. Translating gives CSVRENTGELFF. The rearrangement joins TRBV29-1 to TRBJ2-2; D possibly corresponds to TRBD1 (5 bases). V was trimmed by 6 bases and J by 1 base, leaving 6 bases between them. CDR3 length: 12 residues. The germline V gene encodes CDR1 SQVTM and CDR2 ANQGSEA.

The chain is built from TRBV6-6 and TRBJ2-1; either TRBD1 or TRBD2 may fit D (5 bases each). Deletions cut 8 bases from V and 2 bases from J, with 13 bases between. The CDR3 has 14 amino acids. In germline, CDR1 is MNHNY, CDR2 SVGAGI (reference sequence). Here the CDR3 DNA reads TGTGCCAGCTCACCGGGACGAGCCTACAATGAGCAGTTCTTC. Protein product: CASSPGRAYNEQFF.

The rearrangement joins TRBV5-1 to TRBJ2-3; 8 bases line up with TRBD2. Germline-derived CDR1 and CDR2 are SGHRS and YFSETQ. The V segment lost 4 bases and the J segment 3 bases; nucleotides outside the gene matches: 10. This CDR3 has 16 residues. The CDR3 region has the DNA TGCGCCAGCAGCCAGGAACTAGCGGTGAAGACAGATACGCAGTATTTT. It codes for CASSQELAVKTDTQYF.

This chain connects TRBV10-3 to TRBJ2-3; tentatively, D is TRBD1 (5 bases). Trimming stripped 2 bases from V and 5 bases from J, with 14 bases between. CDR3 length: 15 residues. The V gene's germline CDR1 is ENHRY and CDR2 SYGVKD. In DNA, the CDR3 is TGTGCCATCAGTGAGCCGCAGGGAAAGCAAGATACGCAGTATTTT. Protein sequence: CAISEPQGKQDTQYF.

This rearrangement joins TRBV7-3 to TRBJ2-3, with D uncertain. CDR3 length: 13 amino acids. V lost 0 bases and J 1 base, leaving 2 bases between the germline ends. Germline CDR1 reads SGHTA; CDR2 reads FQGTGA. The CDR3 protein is CASSLTGTDTQYF. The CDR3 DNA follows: TGTGCCAGCAGCTTAACCGGCACAGATACGCAGTATTTT.